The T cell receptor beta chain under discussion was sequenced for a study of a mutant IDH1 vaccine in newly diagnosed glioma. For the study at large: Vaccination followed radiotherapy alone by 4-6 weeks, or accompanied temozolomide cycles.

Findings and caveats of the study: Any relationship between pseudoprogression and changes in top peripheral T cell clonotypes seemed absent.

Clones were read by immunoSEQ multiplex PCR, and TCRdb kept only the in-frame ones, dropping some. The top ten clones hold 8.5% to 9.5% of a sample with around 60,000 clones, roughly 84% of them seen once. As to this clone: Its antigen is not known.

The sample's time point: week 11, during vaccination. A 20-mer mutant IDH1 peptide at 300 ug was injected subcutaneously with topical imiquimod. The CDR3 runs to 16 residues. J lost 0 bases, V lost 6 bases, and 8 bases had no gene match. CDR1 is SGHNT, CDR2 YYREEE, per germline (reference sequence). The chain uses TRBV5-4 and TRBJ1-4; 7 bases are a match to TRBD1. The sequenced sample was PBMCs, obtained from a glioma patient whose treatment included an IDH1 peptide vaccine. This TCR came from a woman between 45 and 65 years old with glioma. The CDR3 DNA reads TGTGCCAGCACTCGACAGGGACTAGCAACTAATGAAAAACTGTTTTTT. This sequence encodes CASTRQGLATNEKLFF. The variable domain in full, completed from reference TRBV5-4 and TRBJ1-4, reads ETGVTQSPTHLIKTRGQQVTLRCSSQSGHNTVSWYQQALGQGPQFIFQYYREEENGRGNFPPRFSGLQFPNYSSELNVNALELDDSALYLCASTRQGLATNEKLFFGSGTQLSVL.